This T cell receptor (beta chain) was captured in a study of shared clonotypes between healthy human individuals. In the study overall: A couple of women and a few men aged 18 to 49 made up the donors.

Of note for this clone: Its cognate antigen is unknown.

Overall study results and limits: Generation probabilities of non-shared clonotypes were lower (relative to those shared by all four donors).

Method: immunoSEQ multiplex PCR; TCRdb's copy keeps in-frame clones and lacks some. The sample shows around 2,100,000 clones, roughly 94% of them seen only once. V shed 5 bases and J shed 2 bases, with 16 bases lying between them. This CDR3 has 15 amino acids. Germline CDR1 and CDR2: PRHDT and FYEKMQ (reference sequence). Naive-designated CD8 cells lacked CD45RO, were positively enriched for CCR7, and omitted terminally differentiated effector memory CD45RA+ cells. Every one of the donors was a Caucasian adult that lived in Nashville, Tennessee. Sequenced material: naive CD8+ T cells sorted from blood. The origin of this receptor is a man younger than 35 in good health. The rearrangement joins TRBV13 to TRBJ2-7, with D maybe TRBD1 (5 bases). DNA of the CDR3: TGTGCCAGCAGCCCAAGGGCGACAGTCACCTACGAGCAGTACTTC. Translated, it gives CASSPRATVTYEQYF.